This is a list of T cell receptor beta chains from one sample in a study of early T cells in non-severe SARS-CoV-2 infection. TCRdb ran MiXCR on the 5' RACE reads and lists one entry per CDR3 protein. This table holds 20,000 to 25,000 distinct CDR3 sequences, roughly 4% found once. Sequencing was performed on whole blood. The receptor source for this set is an adult who was a healthcare worker with PCR-confirmed SARS-CoV-2 infection or an uninfected control (not recorded which). Each CDR3 is given with its conserved first and last residue. A D gene is named only where the DNA matches it firmly. Some rows have no size entry. The others give once, few or many, or a class for an expanded clone.

CDR3 length | J gene | D gene | V gene | clone size | CDR3 protein | CDR3 DNA
17 | TRBJ2-3 | NA | TRBV12-3/TRBV12-4 | many | CATHRGGLRLNTDTQYF | TGTGCCACCCACCGCGGGGGCCTCAGATTAAACACAGATACGCAGTATTTT
17 | TRBJ1-5 | NA | TRBV15 | many | CATSTERAGASNQPQHF | TGTGCCACCAGCACAGAGAGGGCAGGAGCTAGCAATCAGCCCCAGCATTTT
15 | TRBJ2-3 | TRBD1 | TRBV6-4 | NA | CASSHSGQATDTQYF | TGTGCCAGCAGTCACTCGGGACAGGCCACAGATACGCAGTATTTT
13 | TRBJ2-3 | NA | TRBV2 | many | CASSDGGAGTQYF | TGTGCCAGCAGTGATGGGGGGGCCGGTACGCAGTATTTT
18 | TRBJ2-5 | TRBD2 | TRBV7-2 | NA | CASSHSISGGAKQETQYF | TGTGCCAGCAGCCACTCTATCAGCGGGGGGGCGAAACAAGAGACCCAGTACTTC
15 | TRBJ2-1 | NA | TRBV12-3/TRBV12-4 | many | CASSLARQTHNEQFF | TGTGCCAGCAGTTTAGCGCGACAGACCCACAATGAGCAGTTCTTC
15 | TRBJ1-1 | TRBD1 | TRBV6-5 | many | CASSYSGTGGTEAFF | TGTGCCAGCAGTTACTCAGGGACAGGGGGGACTGAAGCTTTCTTT
12 | TRBJ2-7 | NA | TRBV2 | few | CASSEALSEQYF | TGTGCCAGCAGTGAAGCGCTATCCGAGCAGTACTTC
16 | TRBJ2-2 | TRBD1 | TRBV7-9 | many | CASSTLQGANTGELFF | TGTGCCAGCAGTACACTACAGGGGGCGAACACCGGGGAGCTGTTTTTT
20 | TRBJ2-7 | TRBD2 | TRBV11-2 | many | CASSRIVRVGRRGGIYEQYF | TGTGCCAGCAGCCGAATCGTACGGGTCGGGCGCCGCGGGGGTATCTACGAGCAGTACTTC
13 | TRBJ2-7 | NA | TRBV14 | few | CASSPWGRYEQYF | TGTGCCAGCAGCCCCTGGGGTCGCTACGAGCAGTACTTC
15 | TRBJ2-2 | NA | TRBV7-3 | many | CASSPTRGNTGELFF | TGTGCCAGCAGCCCAACCCGGGGGAACACCGGGGAGCTGTTTTTT
14 | TRBJ2-2 | NA | TRBV9 | many | CASSGGPNTGELFF | TGTGCCAGCAGCGGGGGGCCAAACACCGGGGAGCTGTTTTTT
13 | TRBJ2-7 | NA | TRBV2 | NA | CASSYRSTYEQYF | TGTGCCAGCAGTTACAGGAGTACCTACGAGCAGTACTTC
16 | TRBJ1-2 | NA | TRBV7-9 | NA | CASSLAAAGSNYGYTF | TGTGCCAGCAGCTTAGCGGCGGCGGGCAGTAACTATGGCTACACCTTC
14 | TRBJ2-7 | TRBD1 | TRBV2 | few | CARTRDRASYEQYF | TGTGCCAGAACCCGGGACAGGGCCTCCTACGAGCAGTACTTC
14 | TRBJ1-2 | TRBD1 | TRBV10-3 | many | CAISFTGGFDGYTF | TGTGCCATCAGTTTTACAGGGGGGTTCGATGGCTACACCTTC
15 | TRBJ2-7 | NA | TRBV5-1 | few | CASSFSAGLGYEQYF | TGCGCCAGCAGCTTCTCCGCAGGGTTAGGGTACGAGCAGTACTTC